This TCR beta chain was found in a study of CD8+CD57+ T cells in acquired aplastic anemia. Study-wide context: DNA from sorted CD4+ and CD8+ cells averaged around 3.5 ug.

Profiles of TCR beta VDJ and CDR3 were generated from a genomic DNA template. TCRdb reprocessed the reads via MiXCR and lists one record per CDR3 protein. The table shows fewer than 200,000 distinct CDR3 sequences, with 47% occurring only once. Sequenced patients had shown CD8+CD57+ cell expansion by flow cytometry. Overall study results and limits: Comparison of patients with controls identified approximately 28 shared CD8+ CDR3 sequences.

On this clonotype itself: As yet, its antigen is unknown.

Germline V gene data show CDR1 as ENHRY and CDR2 as SYGVKD. Germline trimming cut 0 bases from V and 4 bases from J; bases unmatched to any gene: 3. The CDR3 consists of 15 residues. The source of this sequence is a human donor with aplastic anemia. This sequence joins TRBV10-3 and TRBJ2-1; 7 nucleotides line up with TRBD2. The sequencing sample was made of sorted CD4+, CD8+, or CD8+CD57+ T cells (not recorded which) from PBMCs. Written as DNA, the CDR3 is TGTGCCATCAGTGAGTCATCGGGGGGATACAATGAGCAGTTCTTC. Translating it yields CAISESSGGYNEQFF.